This is a list of T cell receptor beta chains from one sample in a study of shared clonotypes between healthy human individuals. Libraries were prepared by immunoSEQ multiplex PCR; TCRdb keeps only in-frame clonotypes and omits some of them. There are about 2.4 million clones in the sample; approximately 93% occur only once, and 0.36% lies in the top ten. Material: naive CD4+ T cells from PBMCs. The receptors shown here come from a man aged 18 to 29 in good health. Some clones in this sample may be carry-over from other donors' samples. The CDR3 runs from the conserved cysteine through the conserved F or W. The D gene is left open where the match is weak. Clone size is stated in some rows and not others, as once, few, many or a class when expanded.

CDR3: CASSLYPSGGYEQYF
DNA: TGCGCCAGCAGCTTGTATCCATCCGGAGGGTACGAGCAGTACTTC
J: TRBJ2-7
size: -
V: TRBV5-1
D: -

CDR3: CASSLAGLSGNTIYF
DNA: TGTGCCAGCAGTTTGGCGGGCCTCTCTGGAAACACCATATATTTT
J: TRBJ1-3
size: -
V: TRBV28
D: -

CDR3: CASSNPWDSGGYTF
DNA: TGCGCCAGCAGTAACCCCTGGGACTCGGGTGGCTACACCTTC
J: TRBJ1-2
size: -
V: TRBV5-1
D: -

CDR3: CASSSNPGLASYNEQFF
DNA: TGTGCCAGCAGCTCGAACCCGGGACTAGCGTCCTACAATGAGCAGTTCTTC
J: TRBJ2-1
size: -
V: TRBV7-9
D: TRBD2

CDR3: CASSTSHQGGQPQHF
DNA: TGCGCCAGCAGTACCTCACACCAGGGAGGCCAGCCCCAGCATTTT
J: TRBJ1-5
size: -
V: TRBV10-2
D: -

CDR3: CASALRPPATHEQYF
DNA: TGTGCCAGCGCACTAAGACCTCCCGCCACCCACGAGCAGTACTTC
J: TRBJ2-7
size: -
V: TRBV28
D: -

CDR3: CASSQDPARGGTEAFF
DNA: TGTGCCAGCAGCCAAGATCCTGCCCGCGGGGGGACTGAAGCTTTCTTT
J: TRBJ1-1
size: -
V: TRBV4-2
D: -

CDR3: CASQEAGTGSLEQYF
DNA: TGTGCCAGCCAGGAAGCCGGGACAGGGTCCCTCGAGCAGTACTTC
J: TRBJ2-7
size: -
V: TRBV25-1
D: TRBD1

CDR3: CAEGLAGGSDTQYF
DNA: TGTGCCGAGGGGCTAGCGGGAGGGTCAGATACGCAGTATTTT
J: TRBJ2-3
size: -
V: TRBV7-2
D: TRBD2

CDR3: CATRASVYNEQFF
DNA: TGTGCCACCCGGGCTAGCGTGTACAATGAGCAGTTCTTC
J: TRBJ2-1
size: once
V: TRBV2
D: -

CDR3: CASSLGSRDNEQFF
DNA: TGTGCCAGCAGCTTGGGGTCCCGGGACAATGAGCAGTTCTTC
J: TRBJ2-1
size: -
V: TRBV5-4
D: -

CDR3: CASSLALAGGPGEQFF
DNA: TGCGCCAGCAGCTTGGCCCTAGCGGGAGGGCCCGGTGAGCAGTTCTTC
J: TRBJ2-1
size: -
V: TRBV5-1
D: TRBD2

CDR3: CASSYRQNQPQHF
DNA: TGTGCCAGCAGTTACAGGCAGAATCAGCCCCAGCATTTT
J: TRBJ1-5
size: -
V: TRBV27
D: -

CDR3: CASSLSSRWNTEAFF
DNA: TGTGCCAGCAGCTTATCCTCGAGGTGGAACACTGAAGCTTTCTTT
J: TRBJ1-1
size: -
V: TRBV7-2
D: -

CDR3: CASGFPGGDTQYF
DNA: TGTGCTAGTGGTTTCCCTGGGGGAGATACGCAGTATTTT
J: TRBJ2-3
size: -
V: TRBV12-5
D: -

CDR3: CASSLSGDREVYADIQYF
DNA: TGTGCCAGCAGTTTATCTGGCGACAGGGAAGTTTATGCGGACATTCAGTACTTC
J: TRBJ2-4
size: -
V: TRBV27
D: TRBD1

CDR3: CASSLTDSPYGYTF
DNA: TGTGCCAGCAGCTTAACGGACAGCCCCTATGGCTACACCTTC
J: TRBJ1-2
size: once
V: TRBV7-9
D: -

CDR3: CASSLFSRGDEQFF
DNA: TGTGCCAGCAGCTTATTTTCCCGGGGGGATGAGCAGTTCTTC
J: TRBJ2-1
size: -
V: TRBV5-5
D: TRBD2

CDR3: CASSLGLAAWQALEQYF
DNA: TGCGCCAGCAGCTTGGGATTAGCGGCCTGGCAGGCCCTCGAGCAGTACTTC
J: TRBJ2-7
size: -
V: TRBV5-1
D: -

CDR3: CASRVSRARSDTQYF
DNA: TGTGCCAGCAGGGTGAGCAGGGCAAGATCAGATACGCAGTATTTT
J: TRBJ2-3
size: -
V: TRBV27
D: -

CDR3: CASSSIRSRNARISSYEQYF
DNA: TGTGCCAGCAGTTCAATTAGAAGTAGAAACGCCCGAATTAGTTCCTACGAGCAGTACTTC
J: TRBJ2-7
size: -
V: TRBV6-4
D: -

CDR3: CSVRGSYEQYF
DNA: TGCAGTGTTCGGGGGAGCTACGAGCAGTACTTC
J: TRBJ2-7
size: once
V: TRBV20-1
D: -

CDR3: CASRSWLGGSTDTQYF
DNA: TGTGCCAGCAGATCGTGGTTGGGGGGGAGCACAGATACGCAGTATTTT
J: TRBJ2-3
size: -
V: TRBV27
D: TRBD2

CDR3: CASSLPGHGYTF
DNA: TGTGCCAGCAGTTTACCAGGCCATGGCTACACCTTC
J: TRBJ1-2
size: -
V: TRBV28
D: -

CDR3: CASSRLDQETQYF
DNA: TGTGCCAGCAGCCGCCTCGACCAAGAGACCCAGTACTTC
J: TRBJ2-5
size: once
V: TRBV7-3
D: -

CDR3: CASSFSREFPYEQYF
DNA: TGTGCCAGCAGCTTCTCCCGGGAGTTCCCCTACGAGCAGTACTTC
J: TRBJ2-7
size: -
V: TRBV7-2
D: -

CDR3: CASSQRQGEKLFF
DNA: TGTGCCAGCAGCCAGAGACAGGGTGAAAAACTGTTTTTT
J: TRBJ1-4
size: few
V: TRBV7-9
D: TRBD1

CDR3: CASSQDAGTMNTEAFF
DNA: TGTGCCAGCAGCCAAGATGCGGGGACGATGAACACTGAAGCTTTCTTT
J: TRBJ1-1
size: -
V: TRBV14
D: -

CDR3: CASSPKKGQNTEAFF
DNA: TGTGCCAGCAGCCCTAAGAAAGGCCAAAACACTGAAGCTTTCTTT
J: TRBJ1-1
size: once
V: TRBV14
D: -